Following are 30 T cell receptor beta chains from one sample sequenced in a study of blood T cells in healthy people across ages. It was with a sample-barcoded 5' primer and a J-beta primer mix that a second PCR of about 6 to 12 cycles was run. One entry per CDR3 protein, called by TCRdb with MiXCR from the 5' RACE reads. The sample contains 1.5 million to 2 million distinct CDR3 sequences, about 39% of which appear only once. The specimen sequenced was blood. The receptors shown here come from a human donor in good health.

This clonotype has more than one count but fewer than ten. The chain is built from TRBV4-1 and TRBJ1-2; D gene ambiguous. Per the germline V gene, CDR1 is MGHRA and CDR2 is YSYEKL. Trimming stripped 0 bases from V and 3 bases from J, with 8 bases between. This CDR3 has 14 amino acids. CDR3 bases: TGCGCCAGCAGCCAAGATGACGAGTACTATGGCTACACCTTC. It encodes CASSQDDEYYGYTF.

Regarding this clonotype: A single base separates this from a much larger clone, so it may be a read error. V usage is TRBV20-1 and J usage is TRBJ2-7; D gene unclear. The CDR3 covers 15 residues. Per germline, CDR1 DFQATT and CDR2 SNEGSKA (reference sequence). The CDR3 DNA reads TGCAGTGCTAGTATCAGCTTTATAGGAAACAATGAGCAGTGCTTC. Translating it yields CSASISFIGNNEQCF.

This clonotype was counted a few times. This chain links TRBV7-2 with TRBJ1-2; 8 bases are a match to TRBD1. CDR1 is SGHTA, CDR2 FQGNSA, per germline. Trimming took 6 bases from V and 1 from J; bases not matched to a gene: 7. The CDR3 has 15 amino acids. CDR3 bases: TGTGCCAGCAGAAAGGACAGGGCCTATAACTATGGCTACACCTTC. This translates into CASRKDRAYNYGYTF.

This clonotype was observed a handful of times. The CDR3 DNA reads as TGCAGCGGCGTCCCCCGGGACAGGGGGGGGAATGAGCAGTTCTTC. Amino acid sequence: CSGVPRDRGGNEQFF. The chain uses TRBV29-1 and TRBJ2-1; 11 nucleotides agree with TRBD1. The junction had 12 bases not matched to a gene; V was cut back by 7 bases and J by 7 bases. The CDR3 runs 15 residues. Germline assignment: CDR1 SQVTM and CDR2 ANQGSEA.

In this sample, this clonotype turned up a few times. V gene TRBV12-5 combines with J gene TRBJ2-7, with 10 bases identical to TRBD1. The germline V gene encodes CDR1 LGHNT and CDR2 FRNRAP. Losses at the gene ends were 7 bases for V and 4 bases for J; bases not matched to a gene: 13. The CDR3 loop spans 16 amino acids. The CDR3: CASAQTGGEVLYEQYF. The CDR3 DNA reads TGTGCTAGTGCCCAGACAGGGGGCGAAGTATTATACGAGCAGTACTTC.

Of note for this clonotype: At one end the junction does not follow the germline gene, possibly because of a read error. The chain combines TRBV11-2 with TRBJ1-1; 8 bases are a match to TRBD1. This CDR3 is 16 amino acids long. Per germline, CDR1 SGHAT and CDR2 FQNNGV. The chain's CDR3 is CASRVNRGGLSTEAFF. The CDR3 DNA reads TGTGCCAGCAGAGTGAACAGGGGGGGGTTAAGCACTGAGGCTTTCTTT.

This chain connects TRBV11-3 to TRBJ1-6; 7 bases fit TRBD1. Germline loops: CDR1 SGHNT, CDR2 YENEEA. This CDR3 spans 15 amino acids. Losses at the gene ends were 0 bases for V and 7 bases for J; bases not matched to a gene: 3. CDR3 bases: TGTGCCAGCAGCTTAGAGTCCAGGGGGAATTCACCCCTCCACTTT. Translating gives CASSLESRGNSPLHF.

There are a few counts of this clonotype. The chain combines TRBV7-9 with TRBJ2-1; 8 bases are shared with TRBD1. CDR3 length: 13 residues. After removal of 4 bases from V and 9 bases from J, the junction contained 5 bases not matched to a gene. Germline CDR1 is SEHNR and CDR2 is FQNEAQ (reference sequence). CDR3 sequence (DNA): TGTGCCAGCAGCTCCGAACAGGGGGGTGAGCAGTTCTTC. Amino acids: CASSSEQGGEQFF.

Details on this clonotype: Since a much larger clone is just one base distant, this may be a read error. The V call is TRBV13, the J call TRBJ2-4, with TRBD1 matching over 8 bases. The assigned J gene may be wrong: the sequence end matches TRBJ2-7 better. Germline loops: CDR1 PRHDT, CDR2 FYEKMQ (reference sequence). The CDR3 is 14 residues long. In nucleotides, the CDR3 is TGTGCCAGCAGCTTCCGGGACAGGTACTGCGAGCAGTACTTC. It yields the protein CASSFRDRYCEQYF.

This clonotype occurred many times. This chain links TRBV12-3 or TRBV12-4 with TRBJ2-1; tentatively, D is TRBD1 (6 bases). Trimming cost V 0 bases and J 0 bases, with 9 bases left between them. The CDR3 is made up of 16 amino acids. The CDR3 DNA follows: TGTGCCAGCAGTTTAGCAGGACAGAGCTCCTACAATGAGCAGTTCTTC. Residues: CASSLAGQSSYNEQFF.

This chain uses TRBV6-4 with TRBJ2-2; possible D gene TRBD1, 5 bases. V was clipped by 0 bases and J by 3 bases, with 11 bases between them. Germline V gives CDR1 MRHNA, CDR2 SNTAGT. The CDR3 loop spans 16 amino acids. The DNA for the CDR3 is TGTGCCAGCAGTGACTCCACAGGTTCCTACACCGGGGAGCTGTTTTTT. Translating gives CASSDSTGSYTGELFF.

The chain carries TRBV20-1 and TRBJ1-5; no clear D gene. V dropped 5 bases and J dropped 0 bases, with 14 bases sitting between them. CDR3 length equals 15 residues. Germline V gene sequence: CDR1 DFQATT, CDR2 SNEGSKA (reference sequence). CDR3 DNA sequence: TGCAGTGCTCGGACGGGTTATGATAGCAATCAGCCCCAGCATTTT. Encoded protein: CSARTGYDSNQPQHF.

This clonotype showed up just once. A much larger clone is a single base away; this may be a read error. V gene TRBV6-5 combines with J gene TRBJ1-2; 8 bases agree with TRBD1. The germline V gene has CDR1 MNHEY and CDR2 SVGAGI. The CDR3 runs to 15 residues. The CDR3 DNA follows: TGTGCCAGCAGTCCAACCGGACAGGGTGACTATGGCCACACCTTC. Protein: CASSPTGQGDYGHTF.

The CDR3 region has the DNA TGTGCCAGCAGCAAGGGGCGGGGGCAAGAGACCCAGTACTTC. This encodes CASSKGRGQETQYF. The V call is TRBV12-3 or TRBV12-4, the J call TRBJ2-5; TRBD2 matches 7 bases. V gave up 6 bases and J gave up 2 bases; unmatched junction bases: 6. This CDR3 has 14 residues.

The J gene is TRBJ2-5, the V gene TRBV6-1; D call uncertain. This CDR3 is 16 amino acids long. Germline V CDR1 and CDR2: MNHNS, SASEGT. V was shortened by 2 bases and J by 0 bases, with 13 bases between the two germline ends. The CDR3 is CASSENWRLNQETQYF. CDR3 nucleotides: TGTGCCAGCAGTGAAAATTGGCGGCTAAACCAAGAGACCCAGTACTTC.

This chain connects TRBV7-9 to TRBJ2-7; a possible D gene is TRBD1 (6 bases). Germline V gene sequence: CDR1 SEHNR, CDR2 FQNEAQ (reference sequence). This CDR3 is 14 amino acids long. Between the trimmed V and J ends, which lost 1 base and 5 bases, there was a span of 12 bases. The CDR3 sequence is CASSLGPGAHEQYF. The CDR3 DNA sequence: TGTGCCAGCAGCTTAGGGCCAGGGGCCCACGAGCAGTACTTC.

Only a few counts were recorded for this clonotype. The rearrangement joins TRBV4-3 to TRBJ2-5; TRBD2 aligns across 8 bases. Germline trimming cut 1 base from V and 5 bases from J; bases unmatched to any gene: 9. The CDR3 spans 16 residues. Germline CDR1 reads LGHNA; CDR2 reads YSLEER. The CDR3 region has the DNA TGCGCCAGCAGCCAAGGTGATCGGGGGGGCTCCGAGACCCAGTACTTC. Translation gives CASSQGDRGGSETQYF.

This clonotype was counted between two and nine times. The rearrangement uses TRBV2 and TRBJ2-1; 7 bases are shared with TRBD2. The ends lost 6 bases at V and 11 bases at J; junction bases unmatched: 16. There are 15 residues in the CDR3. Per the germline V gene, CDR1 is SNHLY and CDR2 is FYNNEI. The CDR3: CASRSRTSTPFKQFF. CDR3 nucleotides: TGTGCCAGCAGATCCAGGACTAGTACCCCCTTTAAGCAGTTCTTC.

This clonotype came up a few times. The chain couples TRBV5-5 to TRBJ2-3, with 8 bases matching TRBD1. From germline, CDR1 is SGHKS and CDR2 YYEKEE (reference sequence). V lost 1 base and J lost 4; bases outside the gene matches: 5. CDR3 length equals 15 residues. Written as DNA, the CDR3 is TGTGCCAGCAGCTTGCGGCAGGGACAGGCAGATACGCAGTATTTT. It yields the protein CASSLRQGQADTQYF.

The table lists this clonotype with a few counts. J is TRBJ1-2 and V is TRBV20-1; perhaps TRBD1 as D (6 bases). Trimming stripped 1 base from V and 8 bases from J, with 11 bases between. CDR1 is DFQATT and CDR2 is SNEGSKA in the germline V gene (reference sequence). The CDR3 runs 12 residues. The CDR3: CSARGRGGGYTF. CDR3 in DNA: TGCAGTGCTAGAGGACGAGGGGGAGGCTACACCTTC.

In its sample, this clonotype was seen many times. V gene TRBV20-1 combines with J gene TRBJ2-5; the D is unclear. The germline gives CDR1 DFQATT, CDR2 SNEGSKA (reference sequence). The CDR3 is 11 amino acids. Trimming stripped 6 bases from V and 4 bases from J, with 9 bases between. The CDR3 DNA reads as TGCAGTGCCTCAGCTGGAGAGACCCAGTACTTC. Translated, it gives CSASAGETQYF.

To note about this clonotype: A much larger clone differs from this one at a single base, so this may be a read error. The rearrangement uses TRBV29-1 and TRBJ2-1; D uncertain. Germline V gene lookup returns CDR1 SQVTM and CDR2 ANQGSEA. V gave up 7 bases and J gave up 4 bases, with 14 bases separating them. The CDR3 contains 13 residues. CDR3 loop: CSGGNDGYNEQFF. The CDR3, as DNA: TGCAGCGGCGGTAACGACGGGTACAATGAGCAGTTCTTC.

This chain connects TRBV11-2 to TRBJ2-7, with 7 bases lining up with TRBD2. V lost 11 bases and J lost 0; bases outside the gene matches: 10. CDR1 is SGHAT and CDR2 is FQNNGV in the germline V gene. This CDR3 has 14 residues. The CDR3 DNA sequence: TGTGCCTCCACTACCGGGACTATCTCCTACGAGCAGTACTTC. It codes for CASTTGTISYEQYF.

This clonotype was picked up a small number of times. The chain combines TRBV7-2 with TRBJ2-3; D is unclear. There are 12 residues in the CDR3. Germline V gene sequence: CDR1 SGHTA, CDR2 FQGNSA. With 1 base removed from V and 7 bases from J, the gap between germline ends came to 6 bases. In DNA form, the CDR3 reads TGTGCCAGCAGCTTAGGTACTAATACGCAGTATTTT. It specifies CASSLGTNTQYF.

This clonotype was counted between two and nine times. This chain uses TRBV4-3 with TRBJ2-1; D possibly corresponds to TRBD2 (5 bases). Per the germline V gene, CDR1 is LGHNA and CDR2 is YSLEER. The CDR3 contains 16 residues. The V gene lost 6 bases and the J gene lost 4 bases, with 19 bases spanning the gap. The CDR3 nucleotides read TGCGCCAGCAGTCCCCTCGGGGAGTCCCCTTACAATGAGCAGTTCTTC. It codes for CASSPLGESPYNEQFF.

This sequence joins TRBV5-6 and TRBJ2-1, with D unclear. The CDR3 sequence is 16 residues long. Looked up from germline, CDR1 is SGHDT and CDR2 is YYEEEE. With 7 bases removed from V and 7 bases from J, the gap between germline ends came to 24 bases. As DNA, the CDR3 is TGTGCCAGCTGCGACCTTGCCCTTAGGAATGAGAATGAGCAGTTCTTC. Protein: CASCDLALRNENEQFF.

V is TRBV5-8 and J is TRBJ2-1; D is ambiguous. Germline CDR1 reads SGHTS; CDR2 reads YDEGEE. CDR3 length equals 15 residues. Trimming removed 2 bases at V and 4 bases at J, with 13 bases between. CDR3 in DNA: TGTGCCAGCAGCTTCGGGTCCACCGAATACAATGAGCAGTTCTTC. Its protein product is CASSFGSTEYNEQFF.

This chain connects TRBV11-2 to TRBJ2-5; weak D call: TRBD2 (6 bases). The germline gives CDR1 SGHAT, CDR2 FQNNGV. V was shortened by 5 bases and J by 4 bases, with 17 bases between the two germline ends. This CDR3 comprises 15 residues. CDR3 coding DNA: TGTGCCAGCAGCCGAACTCGAGGGACTTCAGAGACCCAGTACTTC. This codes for CASSRTRGTSETQYF.

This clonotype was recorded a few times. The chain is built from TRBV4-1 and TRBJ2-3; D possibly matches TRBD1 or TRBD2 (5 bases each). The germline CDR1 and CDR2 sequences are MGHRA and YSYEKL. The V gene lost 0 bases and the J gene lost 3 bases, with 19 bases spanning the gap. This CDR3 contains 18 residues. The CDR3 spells CASSQDPGGEGWTDTQYF. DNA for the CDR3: TGCGCCAGCAGCCAAGACCCAGGAGGTGAGGGGTGGACAGATACGCAGTATTTT.

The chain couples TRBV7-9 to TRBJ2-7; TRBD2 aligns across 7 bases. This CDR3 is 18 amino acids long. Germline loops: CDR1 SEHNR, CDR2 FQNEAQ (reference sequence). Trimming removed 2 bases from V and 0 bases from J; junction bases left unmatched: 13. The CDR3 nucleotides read TGTGCCAGCAGCTTAAGCGGGTGGCGGGGGACCAACTCCTACGAGCAGTACTTC. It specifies CASSLSGWRGTNSYEQYF.